The clone carrying this T cell receptor (beta chain) was seen a few times. Its cognate antigen is unknown. Some clones are missing from TCRdb's copy, which holds only in-frame ones; the method was immunoSEQ multiplex PCR. This table holds approximately 110,000 clones, roughly 91% found once. This specimen belongs to a study of T cell responses to AZD1222 COVID-19 vaccine. Study-wide context: Pooled together were second doses at about 4 or about 12 weeks.

Study-wide points: Nearly half of the spike-specific TCRs reportedly recognize variant regions that carry no mutations. Clonal diversity was possibly underestimated, and the donors were mostly white British, with more females. The peak T cell response came first, and repertoires were sampled only after it.

V lost 10 bases and J 7 bases, leaving 7 bases between the germline ends. CDR1 and CDR2 (germline): SEHNR, FQNEAQ (reference sequence). This CDR3 contains 10 residues. The chain links TRBV7-9 to TRBJ2-2; no clear D. The sample consisted of peripheral blood, taken on day 0 of AZD1222 vaccination. The clonotype comes from an adult in good health. CDR3 bases: TGTGCCACGGACCACGGGGAGCTGTTTTTT. Translation gives CATDHGELFF.